One sample yielded the 22 T cell receptor beta chains listed below, sequenced in a study of T-cell reconstitution after alpha-beta-depleted transplantation in children. Library preparation (for TCRbeta) was performed with unique molecular identifiers. MiXCR, applied by TCRdb to the PCR reads, yields one record per CDR3 protein. The sample lists about 410,000 distinct CDR3 sequences; roughly 22% were seen once. Specimen: PBMCs from the stem cell graft donor, collected from the stem cell graft. Receptor source: a human donor who donated a stem cell graft to a child with acute myeloid leukemia.

The DNA of the CDR3 is TGTGCCAGCAGCTCCCGGACTAGCGGGAGTGGGGCGTACAATGAGCAGTTCTTC. Translated, it gives CASSSRTSGSGAYNEQFF. This chain uses TRBV7-2 with TRBJ2-1, with 13 bases fitting TRBD2. The V gene's germline CDR1 is SGHTA and CDR2 FQGNSA. CDR3 size: 18 residues. The trim removed 4 bases at V and 4 bases at J, leaving 10 bases unmatched.

J is TRBJ2-4 and V is TRBV28, with TRBD2 matching over 10 bases. This CDR3 region has 17 residues. The V and J ends lost 3 bases and 6 bases, in that order; junction bases with no gene match: 11. Germline V gives CDR1 MDHEN, CDR2 SYDVKM. The chain's CDR3 is CASSLVALAGDGNIQYF. The CDR3 nucleotides are TGTGCCAGCAGTTTGGTGGCCCTAGCGGGAGATGGAAACATTCAGTACTTC.

This clonotype was seen a few times. The genes are TRBV5-1 and TRBJ2-3, with D hard to call. CDR1 is SGHRS and CDR2 is YFSETQ in the germline V gene. V was shortened by 2 bases and J by 2 bases, with 15 bases between the two germline ends. The CDR3 contains 16 residues. The CDR3 DNA sequence: TGCGCCAGCAGCTTCGGTCAGGCCTTCTACACAGATACGCAGTATTTT. Amino acid sequence: CASSFGQAFYTDTQYF.

In this sample, this clonotype turned up a few times. The genes are TRBV5-1 and TRBJ1-5, with D uncertain. Germline lookup yields CDR1 SGHRS and CDR2 YFSETQ. Deletions cut 0 bases from V and 3 bases from J, with 7 bases between. The CDR3 sequence is 14 residues long. CDR3 residues: CASSLDGFNQPQHF. The CDR3 region has the DNA TGCGCCAGCAGCTTGGACGGGTTCAATCAGCCCCAGCATTTT.

The chain joins TRBV13 to TRBJ2-1; the D is unclear. Trimming took off 5 bases at V and 9 bases at J, with 17 bases between the two ends. The CDR3 consists of 14 residues. Germline CDR1 reads PRHDT; CDR2 reads FYEKMQ (reference sequence). The CDR3 spells CASSETTSIREQFF. Written as DNA, the CDR3 is TGTGCCAGCAGCGAGACGACCTCTATACGTGAGCAGTTCTTC. Full variable domain (remainder filled in from reference TRBV13 and TRBJ2-1): AAGVIQSPRHLIKEKRETATLKCYPIPRHDTVYWYQQGPGQDPQFLISFYEKMQSDKGSIPDRFSAQQFSDYHSELNMSSLELGDSALYFCASSETTSIREQFFGPGTRLTVL.

The chain is built from TRBV4-3 and TRBJ2-3; 7 bases map to TRBD2. The CDR3 loop spans 15 amino acids. Unmatched junction bases numbered 6, after V lost 1 base and J lost 5 bases. Germline V lookup: CDR1 LGHNA, CDR2 YSLEER. The CDR3 DNA reads as TGCGCCAGCAGCCAAGCGGGAGGAGCGAAAGATACGCAGTATTTT. Amino acids: CASSQAGGAKDTQYF.

This clonotype appeared many times. This chain uses TRBV19 with TRBJ1-5; TRBD1 is a possible D gene (6 bases). V lost 6 bases and J lost 2, with 20 bases in between. The V gene's germline CDR1 is LNHDA and CDR2 SQIVND (reference sequence). This CDR3 region has 17 residues. CDR3 loop: CASSPRGAGAGNQPQHF. In DNA form, the CDR3 reads TGTGCCAGTAGCCCAAGGGGGGCGGGGGCAGGCAATCAGCCCCAGCATTTT.

The table lists this clonotype with many counts. The chain employs TRBV27 and TRBJ2-7; D is possibly TRBD1 (5 bases). The CDR3 has 13 residues. V was trimmed by 2 bases and J by 3 bases, leaving 8 bases between them. Germline values: CDR1 MNHEY, CDR2 SMNVEV (reference sequence). The CDR3 here is CASSLGALYEQYF. CDR3 coding DNA: TGTGCCAGCAGTTTAGGGGCCCTCTACGAGCAGTACTTC.

V gene TRBV29-1 combines with J gene TRBJ2-1; tentative D call: TRBD1 (6 bases). Germline CDR1 reads SQVTM; CDR2 reads ANQGSEA. The V end lost 7 bases, the J end lost 6 bases, and 16 bases lay between the germline ends. This CDR3 contains 13 residues. CDR3 loop: CSALGHSGNEQFF. The DNA for the CDR3 is TGCAGCGCCCTGGGACATTCGGGCAATGAGCAGTTCTTC.

A few counts support this clonotype. The J gene is TRBJ2-1, the V gene TRBV5-1; 15 bases align to TRBD2. This CDR3 region has 20 residues. The V segment lost 0 bases and the J segment 1 base; nucleotides outside the gene matches: 8. Germline V lookup: CDR1 SGHRS, CDR2 YFSETQ. DNA of the CDR3: TGCGCCAGCAGCTTGGCGATGGGACTAGCGGGAGGAGGTTCCTACAATGAGCAGTTCTTC. The encoded protein is CASSLAMGLAGGGSYNEQFF.

The chain uses TRBV11-2 and TRBJ2-3; D possibly corresponds to TRBD2 (5 bases). This CDR3 spans 15 amino acids. Trimming left V 5 bases short and J 0 bases short, with 12 bases between. Germline-derived CDR1 and CDR2 are SGHAT and FQNNGV. The CDR3 bases are TGTGCCAGCAGCCCCCTCGGGGTTAGCACAGATACGCAGTATTTT. Its protein product is CASSPLGVSTDTQYF. Together with reference TRBV11-2 and TRBJ2-3, the CDR3 gives the full variable domain: EAGVAQSPRYKIIEKRQSVAFWCNPISGHATLYWYQQILGQGPKLLIQFQNNGVVDDSQLPKDRFSAERLKGVDSTLKIQPAKLEDSAVYLCASSPLGVSTDTQYFGPGTRLTVL.

The V and J genes are TRBV6-1 and TRBJ2-7; tentative D call: TRBD1 (7 bases). CDR3 length equals 14 residues. Between the trimmed V and J ends, which lost 7 bases and 4 bases, there was a span of 17 bases. Germline V gives CDR1 MNHNS, CDR2 SASEGT. The CDR3 region is CASTKRQGGYEQYF. The CDR3 DNA reads TGTGCCAGCACCAAGCGGCAGGGGGGATACGAGCAGTACTTC.

Points on this clonotype: This may come from a read error, since a much larger clone is one base off. This is likely a read error, given that the CDR3 carries no conserved phenylalanine or tryptophan at its end. The genes are TRBV7-2 and TRBJ1-6; D call uncertain. Trimming took off 5 bases at V and 7 bases at J, with 9 bases between the two ends. The CDR3 totals 13 residues. Germline CDR1 SGHTA, CDR2 FQGNSA. CDR3 sequence: CASSTRSNSPLHS. The CDR3 DNA sequence: TGTGCCAGCAGCACCCGTAGCAATTCACCCCTCCACTCT.

This clonotype was seen more than once but under ten times. The V call is TRBV18, the J call TRBJ2-7; D may match TRBD1 or TRBD2 (5 bases each). Trimming removed 4 bases at V and 7 bases at J, with 26 bases between. This CDR3 contains 17 residues. Germline V CDR1 and CDR2: KGHSH, LQKENI. CDR3 nucleotides: TGTGCCAGCTCACTGGACCGGAGGATTGCAGGGTCTGGTGAGCAGTACTTC. Translation gives CASSLDRRIAGSGEQYF.

The V call is TRBV20-1, the J call TRBJ1-4; 10 nucleotides align to TRBD1. Germline CDR1 DFQATT, CDR2 SNEGSKA (reference sequence). The CDR3 runs 15 residues. Trimming cost V 6 bases and J 6 bases; bases outside gene matches: 10. CDR3 region: CSADIGGQGHEKLFF. The CDR3 region has the DNA TGCAGTGCCGATATTGGGGGACAGGGGCATGAAAAACTGTTTTTT.

The rearrangement links TRBV5-1 to TRBJ2-7; D is possibly TRBD2 (6 bases). Germline V CDR1 and CDR2: SGHRS, YFSETQ. The CDR3 is 16 residues long. Trimming shortened V by 1 base and J by 1 base, and 15 bases separated the two germline ends. The CDR3 DNA sequence: TGCGCCAGCAGCTTGAGTGCGGGAATGGGGTCCTACGAGCAGTACTTC. Translated: CASSLSAGMGSYEQYF.

The rearrangement uses TRBV12-3 or TRBV12-4 and TRBJ2-7; 11 nucleotides match TRBD2. The length of the CDR3 is 16 residues. J gave up 1 base and V 3 bases, and 5 bases lay outside the gene matches. The CDR3 protein is CASSFQTSGASYEQYF. CDR3 sequence (DNA): TGTGCCAGCAGTTTCCAGACTAGCGGGGCATCCTACGAGCAGTACTTC.

Only a few counts were recorded for this clonotype. This chain uses TRBV12-3 or TRBV12-4 with TRBJ2-5; 7 bases line up with TRBD1. V lost 6 bases and J lost 2; bases outside the gene matches: 3. The CDR3 has 13 residues. Written as DNA, the CDR3 is TGTGCCAGCAGCCAACAGGGGCAAGAGACCCAGTACTTC. Translated: CASSQQGQETQYF.

This clonotype has only a few counts. V gene TRBV9 combines with J gene TRBJ1-5, with 7 bases that match TRBD1. The germline V gene has CDR1 SGDLS and CDR2 YYNGEE. V lost 3 bases to trimming and J lost 6 bases; unmatched junction nucleotides: 9. The CDR3 is made up of 15 amino acids. CDR3 nucleotide sequence: TGTGCCAGCAGCGAGCAGGGGGGTATTGGTCAGCCCCAGCATTTT. The encoded protein is CASSEQGGIGQPQHF.

This clonotype was recorded a few times. CDR3: CASSDIAGVRDTQYF. The CDR3 nucleotides read TGTGCCAGCAGCGATATAGCGGGAGTGAGAGATACGCAGTATTTT. The chain carries TRBV28 and TRBJ2-3; TRBD2 matches at 9 bases. Germline CDR1 is MDHEN and CDR2 is SYDVKM. This CDR3 is 15 amino acids long. The ends lost 6 bases at V and 5 bases at J; junction bases unmatched: 9. Looking up the rest from reference TRBV28 and TRBJ2-3 gives the full variable domain: DVKVTQSSRYLVKRTGEKVFLECVQDMDHENMFWYRQDPGLGLRLIYFSYDVKMKEKGDIPEGYSVSREKKERFSLILESASTNQTSMYLCASSDIAGVRDTQYFGPGTRLTVL.

The chain couples TRBV4-1 to TRBJ2-3; D call uncertain. Trimming removed 0 bases at V and 4 bases at J, with 5 bases between. Germline values: CDR1 MGHRA, CDR2 YSYEKL. This CDR3 is built from 13 residues. The CDR3 DNA follows: TGCGCCAGCAGCCAAGAAGAACCAGATACGCAGTATTTT. Encoded protein: CASSQEEPDTQYF.

There are a few counts of this clonotype. The chain uses TRBV20-1 and TRBJ2-1; D is possibly TRBD1 or TRBD2 (6 bases each). Per the germline V gene, CDR1 is DFQATT and CDR2 is SNEGSKA (reference sequence). Trimming shortened V by 1 base and J by 2 bases, and 21 bases separated the two germline ends. The CDR3 length is 18 residues. As DNA, the CDR3 is TGCAGTGCTAGAGCCTCAAAGAAGGGGGGAGGACCCTACAATGAGCAGTTCTTC. It encodes CSARASKKGGGPYNEQFF.